This T cell receptor beta chain emerged from a study of T cells in Graves' hyperthyroidism and ophthalmopathy. Overall study results and limits: Most thyroid clonotypes that were expanded above 0.001 also turned up in blood.

Clinical symptoms, serum thyroxine and TRAb, thyroid ultrasound and orbital computed tomography together formed the diagnostic basis. RNA transcripts served as the template for amplifying TCR beta CDR3 regions. A first-round RT-PCR of the TCR CDR3 used the HTBI primer set. TCRdb reprocessed the multiplex PCR reads with MiXCR, giving one entry per CDR3 protein. Found here are about 250,000 distinct CDR3 sequences, roughly 20% of them singletons; the top ten hold 50% to 75%. This clonotype occurred a few times. The antigen is unknown. The clonotype was recovered from a man younger than 45 with Graves' ophthalmopathy. Sequenced material: blood.

As DNA, the CDR3 is TGTGCCAGCAGCGGATGGACTAGCGGGGGCAATGAGCAGTTCTTC. It is translated as CASSGWTSGGNEQFF. J is TRBJ2-1 and V is TRBV5-8; 13 nucleotides match TRBD2. The CDR3 covers 15 residues. J lost 6 bases, V lost 4 bases, and 4 bases had no gene match. CDR1 is SGHTS and CDR2 is YDEGEE in the germline V gene.